The table lists the clone carrying this T cell receptor (beta chain) with a few counts. Its antigen is still unknown. The data derive from a study of T cells after yellow fever vaccination. Study observations and caveats: Though weaker, the secondary response peaked faster, on day 5 versus 15. Relatively few clonotypes were ones that appeared in both CD4 and CD8 compartments. Booster samples showed a return of most primary-vaccination clones (around 95% CD4, over 70% CD8).

MiXCR, run by TCRdb on the 5' RACE reads, gives a single entry per CDR3 protein. Of approximately 350,000 distinct CDR3 sequences listed, around 10% were seen once; the top ten hold less than 20%. Trimming took 0 bases from V and 2 from J, leaving 9 bases between them. This CDR3 contains 15 residues. Material: PBMCs, obtained on the day of the first yellow fever vaccination. V is TRBV12-3 or TRBV12-4 and J is TRBJ2-3, with no clear D. The source is a young man who received the YFV17D yellow fever vaccine. CDR3 sequence reads: CASSLALIPTDTQYF. As DNA, the CDR3 is TGTGCCAGCAGTTTAGCACTAATTCCCACAGATACGCAGTATTTT.